This T cell receptor (beta chain) emerged from a study of beta chain features in type 1 diabetes. Study overall: Patients and healthy donors were similar in age, gender and cell yields.

Every isolated RNA sample was fully reverse transcribed, so sequencing captured expressed TCRB transcripts. The data were produced by immunoSEQ multiplex PCR, yet TCRdb's version contains in-frame clones alone and is incomplete. This table has about 620,000 clones, around a sixth appearing once. The single heparinised draw taken from each donor contained about 110 mL of blood on average. Based on CD45RO/CCR7/CD25/CD127/CD95/CD27, CD4+ regulatory, stem cell-like memory, naive and central memory cells were sorted. The CDR3 sequence is 15 residues long. Germline V gene lookup returns CDR1 SGHAT and CDR2 FQNNGV. The ends lost 5 bases at V and 3 bases at J; junction bases unmatched: 5.

The TCR comes from a young man in good health. The genes are TRBV11-2 and TRBJ2-5, with 11 positions matching TRBD2. The sequencing input was naive CD4+ T cells from blood. Written as DNA, the CDR3 is TGTGCCAGCAGCCTGACTAGCGGGATGGAAGAGACCCAGTACTTC. Its protein is CASSLTSGMEETQYF.